The 23 T cell receptor beta chains given below trace back to one sample, sequenced in a study of cytomegalovirus exposure and HLA in healthy donors. The PCR ran on 60 Vbeta and 13 Jbeta primers. Here immunoSEQ multiplex PCR was the method, and the copy in TCRdb shows in-frame clones only, minus some. The sample includes some 150,000 clones, just over 70% seen only once; the top ten take 2% to 3%. Sequencing used PBMCs. The receptors were gathered from a human donor in good health.

The chain carries TRBV4-2 and TRBJ2-7; 7 bases fit TRBD1. The CDR3 consists of 15 residues. The germline CDR1 and CDR2 sequences are LGHNA and YNFKEQ. Trimming at V came to 7 bases and at J to 3 bases, leaving 12 bases not matched to a gene. CDR3 in amino acids: CASMRFRGLGYEQYF. The CDR3 DNA is TGTGCCAGCATGAGGTTTAGGGGGCTAGGCTACGAGCAGTACTTC.

The rearrangement joins TRBV5-6 to TRBJ1-2, with a possible D match to TRBD1 (6 bases). The CDR3 covers 13 residues. Per the germline V gene, CDR1 is SGHDT and CDR2 is YYEEEE. Trimming stripped 2 bases from V and 2 bases from J, with 7 bases between. CDR3 bases: TGTGCCAGCAGCTTAGACAGGAACTATGGCTACACCTTC. Its protein is CASSLDRNYGYTF.

The V and J genes are TRBV6-5 and TRBJ1-6; 7 nucleotides line up with TRBD1. This CDR3 has 14 amino acids. The J segment lost 4 bases and the V segment lost 10 bases, leaving 7 bases of the junction unmatched. The germline V gene has CDR1 MNHEY and CDR2 SVGAGI. CDR3: CATRTGSYNSPLHF. The CDR3, as DNA: TGTGCCACCCGGACAGGAAGTTATAATTCACCCCTCCACTTT.

The table lists this clone with a count of one. The rearrangement joins TRBV10-3 to TRBJ1-1; D ambiguous. The V end lost 6 bases, the J end lost 8 bases, and 13 bases lay between the germline ends. Germline V CDR1 and CDR2: ENHRY, SYGVKD. The CDR3 sequence is 12 residues long. CDR3 in amino acids: CAIRLGGQEAFF. DNA for the CDR3: TGTGCCATCAGGCTCGGCGGGCAGGAAGCTTTCTTT.

V gene TRBV7-3 combines with J gene TRBJ2-5, with 7 bases that match TRBD1. CDR3 length: 16 residues. V lost 4 bases to trimming and J lost 1 base; unmatched junction nucleotides: 9. Germline V CDR1 and CDR2: SGHTA, FQGTGA. CDR3 nucleotide sequence: TGTGCCAGCAGCTCTCATGGCCGGACAGGCCAAGAGACCCAGTACTTC. Its protein is CASSSHGRTGQETQYF.

The V gene is TRBV11-3, the J gene TRBJ2-5; 11 nucleotides align to TRBD2. The CDR3 has 17 residues. V shed 6 bases, J shed 0 bases, and the junction held 9 bases outside the gene matches. The germline V gene has CDR1 SGHNT and CDR2 YENEEA. In DNA form, the CDR3 reads TGTGCCAGCAGTAACTACGTAGCGGGGGGGTACCAAGAGACCCAGTACTTC. Encoded protein: CASSNYVAGGYQETQYF.

This clone turned up a few times. This sequence joins TRBV27 and TRBJ2-3, with TRBD2 matching over 15 bases. Germline assignment: CDR1 MNHEY and CDR2 SMNVEV (reference sequence). CDR3 size: 17 residues. Germline trimming cut 1 base from V and 6 bases from J; bases unmatched to any gene: 5. The CDR3 loop is CASSLYGLAGGPDTQYF. The CDR3, as DNA: TGTGCCAGCAGTTTATACGGACTAGCGGGGGGGCCGGATACGCAGTATTTT.

This clone turned up a few times. V is TRBV7-6 and J is TRBJ2-5; no clear D gene. The CDR3 spans 14 residues. Germline lookup yields CDR1 SGHVS and CDR2 FNYEAQ. V gave up 5 bases and J gave up 1 base, with 11 bases separating them. The CDR3 here is CASSQTDPQETQYF. The DNA for the CDR3 is TGTGCCAGCAGCCAAACAGACCCCCAAGAGACCCAGTACTTC.

The chain joins TRBV2 to TRBJ2-7; D perhaps matches TRBD2 (5 bases). Per germline, CDR1 SNHLY and CDR2 FYNNEI. Trimming pared 3 bases from V and 5 bases from J, leaving 5 bases between. The CDR3 has 11 residues. DNA of the CDR3: TGTGCCAGCAGTGAGAGGGACGAGCAGTACTTC. Its protein is CASSERDEQYF.

This chain joins TRBV2 and TRBJ2-3; 10 nucleotides match TRBD2. Germline CDR1 and CDR2: SNHLY and FYNNEI. V dropped 1 base and J dropped 1; count of bases not matched to a gene: 5. This CDR3 has 17 amino acids. Here the CDR3 DNA reads TGTGCCAGCAGTGAAGGAGCGGGGGGGCTTGGCACAGATACGCAGTATTTT. This translates into CASSEGAGGLGTDTQYF.

The CDR3 loop reads CASSVEGAGELFF. As DNA, the CDR3 is TGTGCCAGCAGCGTAGAAGGGGCCGGGGAGCTGTTTTTT. J is TRBJ2-2 and V is TRBV9; tentative D call: TRBD1 (5 bases). From germline, CDR1 is SGDLS and CDR2 YYNGEE. V was pared by 0 bases and J by 6 bases, with 6 bases between. This CDR3 contains 13 residues.

The V gene is TRBV19, the J gene TRBJ2-7; D may be TRBD1 (5 bases). This CDR3 contains 13 residues. Trimming removed 3 bases from V and 2 bases from J, with 8 bases in between. Germline assignment: CDR1 LNHDA and CDR2 SQIVND (reference sequence). The CDR3 nucleotides are TGTGCCAGTAGTATCGACAGTACCTACGAGCAGTACTTC. Translation gives CASSIDSTYEQYF.

The rearrangement joins TRBV5-4 to TRBJ1-2; D remains unclear. Germline assignment: CDR1 SGHNT and CDR2 YYREEE (reference sequence). The CDR3 loop spans 12 amino acids. Trimming left V 4 bases short and J 1 base short, with 5 bases between. DNA of the CDR3: TGTGCCAGCAGCGTAATTAACTATGGCTACACCTTC. Encoded protein: CASSVINYGYTF.

The chain carries TRBV6-6 and TRBJ2-7, with 8 bases identical to TRBD1. Germline CDR1 is MNHNY and CDR2 is SVGAGI (reference sequence). Unmatched junction bases numbered 7, after V lost 3 bases and J lost 6 bases. This CDR3 spans 14 amino acids. Here the CDR3 DNA reads TGTGCCAGCAGTTATGGTGACAGGGGCTTCGAGCAGTACTTC. The encoded protein is CASSYGDRGFEQYF.

The CDR3 DNA sequence: TGCGCCAGCAGCCAAGATCTCCCCGGGACAGGGGATCCCTACGAGCAGTACTTC. It translates to CASSQDLPGTGDPYEQYF. The rearrangement links TRBV4-1 to TRBJ2-7; 10 bases are a match to TRBD1. Germline CDR1 is MGHRA and CDR2 is YSYEKL. J gave up 2 bases and V 0 bases, and 10 bases lay outside the gene matches. The CDR3 length is 18 residues.

V usage is TRBV11-2 and J usage is TRBJ2-5; 8 positions match TRBD2. The germline V gene encodes CDR1 SGHAT and CDR2 FQNNGV. The CDR3 has 14 amino acids. V dropped 0 bases and J dropped 5; count of bases not matched to a gene: 2. The CDR3 DNA follows: TGTGCCAGCAGCTTAGATCGACTAGCGGAGACCCAGTACTTC. Protein: CASSLDRLAETQYF.

This rearrangement joins TRBV7-9 to TRBJ2-5, with D possibly matching TRBD1 (6 bases). TRBJ2-7 explains the end of the DNA better; the J call may be wrong. The CDR3 sequence is 15 residues long. Germline-derived CDR1 and CDR2 are SEHNR and FQNEAQ (reference sequence). The CDR3 is CASSFAEQGIYEQYF. The CDR3 DNA follows: TGTGCCAGCAGCTTCGCGGAACAGGGAATTTACGAGCAGTACTTC.

J is TRBJ2-2 and V is TRBV6-4, with TRBD1 identical over 7 bases. Germline-derived CDR1 and CDR2 are MRHNA and SNTAGT. This CDR3 spans 14 amino acids. Trimming cost V 6 bases and J 3 bases; bases outside gene matches: 4. CDR3 in amino acids: CASRTGSDTGELFF. The CDR3 DNA reads TGTGCCAGCAGGACAGGGTCGGACACCGGGGAGCTGTTTTTT.

In nucleotides, the CDR3 is TGTGCCAGCACCGAGCTTAGCAATCAGCCCCAGCATTTT. Its translation: CASTELSNQPQHF. The chain employs TRBV6-5 and TRBJ1-5, with D hard to call. Trimming removed 7 bases at V and 0 bases at J, with 7 bases between. Germline CDR1 reads MNHEY; CDR2 reads SVGAGI. The CDR3 spans 13 residues.

This chain joins TRBV10-3 and TRBJ1-2, with 7 bases that match TRBD1. This CDR3 has 16 amino acids. The junction had 10 bases not matched to a gene; V was cut back by 6 bases and J by 0 bases. Germline CDR1 reads ENHRY; CDR2 reads SYGVKD. This CDR3 is CAIRGSDRRSNYGYTF. CDR3 DNA sequence: TGTGCCATCAGGGGGTCGGACAGGCGTTCTAACTATGGCTACACCTTC.

The rearrangement uses TRBV30 and TRBJ2-1; 8 nucleotides agree with TRBD2. V gave up 4 bases and J gave up 7 bases; unmatched junction bases: 6. This CDR3 has 13 residues. The V gene's germline CDR1 is GTSNPN and CDR2 SVGIG (reference sequence). CDR3 sequence (DNA): TGTGCCTGGACGCGGGGGGTGGGTAATGAGCAGTTCTTC. It specifies CAWTRGVGNEQFF.

This rearrangement joins TRBV7-9 to TRBJ1-3; a possible D gene is TRBD1 (6 bases). The germline V gene encodes CDR1 SEHNR and CDR2 FQNEAQ (reference sequence). V dropped 5 bases and J dropped 6 bases, with 14 bases sitting between them. The CDR3 sequence is 14 residues long. The DNA for the CDR3 is TGTGCCAGCAGCCCCCAGGGGATACCAAACACCATATATTTT. Protein: CASSPQGIPNTIYF.

CDR3 region: CAWTQDDIRTGNYGYTF. The CDR3, as DNA: TGTGCCTGGACCCAGGACGACATTCGGACAGGGAACTATGGCTACACCTTC. The chain couples TRBV30 to TRBJ1-2; 8 nucleotides align to TRBD1. The CDR3 sequence is 17 residues long. Germline V CDR1 and CDR2: GTSNPN, SVGIG (reference sequence). The trim removed 4 bases at V and 2 bases at J, leaving 15 bases unmatched.